One T cell receptor beta chain is described in this entry. This sample is part of a study of PD-1 blockade in classical Hodgkin lymphoma. CDR1 SGHTA and CDR2 FQGNSA come from the germline V gene. CDR3 length: 16 residues. With 1 base removed from V and 0 bases from J, the gap between germline ends came to 10 bases. Time point specified: cycle 4 day 1 (C4D1), after more than five weeks of nivolumab. All patients experienced relapse after autologous stem cell transplantation, and brentuximab vedotin exposure was variable. Assay: immunoSEQ multiplex PCR; the TCRdb copy retains only in-frame clones and omits some. The sample lists tens of thousands of clones, 80% occurring once.

J is TRBJ1-5 and V is TRBV7-2; D is perhaps TRBD1 (5 bases). This receptor was taken from a human donor with classical Hodgkin lymphoma. The sequencing here drew on peripheral blood mononuclear cells (PBMCs), taken before the fourth cycle of nivolumab. CDR3 in amino acids: CASSLVGGYSNQPQHF. The DNA for the CDR3 is TGTGCCAGCAGCTTAGTCGGGGGGTATAGCAATCAGCCCCAGCATTTT.